The sequence of this TCR beta chain was determined in a study of blood T cells in healthy people across ages. Study-wide results and limits: Older age coincided with a roughly linear decline in TCR beta diversity per million T cells.

V gave up 5 bases and J gave up 0 bases, with 11 bases separating them. Germline lookup yields CDR1 SGHTA and CDR2 FQGTGA. The CDR3 spans 14 residues. This clonotype occurred many times. As yet, its antigen is unknown. Total RNA, at least 6 micrograms per sample, was extracted from PBMCs. PCR was performed a second time for roughly 7 to 11 cycles using a sample-barcoded 5' primer and a J-beta primer mix. Using its own MiXCR run on the 5' RACE reads, TCRdb lists one record per CDR3 protein. This sample has about 650,000 distinct CDR3 sequences; about 30% occur once, and the top ten carry 15%. The sample was blood. The V gene is TRBV7-3, the J gene TRBJ2-7, with D tentatively TRBD2 (5 bases). This TCR derives from a woman older than 75 in good health. CDR3 in DNA: TGTGCCAGCAGCCAGAGGGCTCGCTCCTACGAGCAGTACTTC. Translated, it gives CASSQRARSYEQYF.